Here is one TCR beta chain with its context. What it binds is not known. This entry is derived from a study of radiotherapy plus CTLA-4 blockade in lung cancer. The study's findings and limits: Clones derived from tumor TCRs expanded in blood after radiotherapy plus ipilimumab. Reports state that early shifts in blood T cell clones, with interferon-beta, best predicted response.

The assay was immunoSEQ multiplex PCR, and TCRdb's table has in-frame clones only and misses some. The data contain some 30,000 clones, around 70% of them singletons. People whose metastatic non-small-cell lung cancer was chemo-refractory got focal radiation along with CTLA-4 blockade by ipilimumab. The V gene's germline CDR1 is SGHTA and CDR2 FQGNSA. There are 14 residues in the CDR3. V was cut by 1 base and J by 0 bases, with 5 bases left in between. The TCR sequence derives from a human donor with non-small cell lung cancer that progressed on radiotherapy plus ipilimumab. The V call is TRBV7-2, the J call TRBJ2-3; D remains unclear. The sample consisted of peripheral blood, taken from a patient treated with radiotherapy plus ipilimumab. In nucleotides, the CDR3 is TGTGCCAGCAGCTTAGGCGAAAGCACAGATACGCAGTATTTT. Residues: CASSLGESTDTQYF. The variable domain in full, with the rest retrieved from reference TRBV7-2 and TRBJ2-3, is GAGVSQSPSNKVTEKGKDVELRCDPISGHTALYWYRQSLGQGLEFLIYFQGNSAPDKSGLPSDRFSAERTGGSVSTLTIQRTQQEDSAVYLCASSLGESTDTQYFGPGTRLTVL.